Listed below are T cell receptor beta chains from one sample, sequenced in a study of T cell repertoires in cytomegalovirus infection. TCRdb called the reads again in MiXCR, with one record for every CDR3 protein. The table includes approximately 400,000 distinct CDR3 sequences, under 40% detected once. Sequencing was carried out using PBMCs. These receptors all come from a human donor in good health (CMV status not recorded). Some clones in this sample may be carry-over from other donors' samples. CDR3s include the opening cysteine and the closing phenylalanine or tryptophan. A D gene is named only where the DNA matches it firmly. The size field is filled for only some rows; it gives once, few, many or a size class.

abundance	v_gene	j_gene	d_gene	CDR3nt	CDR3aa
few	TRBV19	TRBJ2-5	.	TGTGCCACCGTTAATCCCGCTCAAGAGACCCAGTACTTC	CATVNPAQETQYF
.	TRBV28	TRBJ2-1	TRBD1	TGTGCCAGCAGCTTACAGGGGGGAAATGAGCAGTTCTTC	CASSLQGGNEQFF
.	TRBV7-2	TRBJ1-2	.	TGTGCCAGCGGAGAGAGCTTAACAGTCTTCCGCTATGGCTACACCTTC	CASGESLTVFRYGYTF
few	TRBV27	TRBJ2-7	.	TGTGCCAGCAGACCGCCAGGGGCGCACGAGCAGTACTTC	CASRPPGAHEQYF
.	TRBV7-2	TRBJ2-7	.	TGTGCCAGCAGCCTTACGACAGGACGGGCTGACGAGCAGTACTTC	CASSLTTGRADEQYF
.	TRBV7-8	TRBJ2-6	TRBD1	TGTGCCAGCAGCCTGTGGGACAGGGGCACGTCCGGGGCCAACGTCCTGACTTTC	CASSLWDRGTSGANVLTF
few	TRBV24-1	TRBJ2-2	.	TGTGCCACCAGTGTACATCGGGCAGGGGCGAACACCGGGGAGCTGTTTTTT	CATSVHRAGANTGELFF
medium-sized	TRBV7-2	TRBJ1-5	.	TGTGCCAGCAGCCCTACCCAAACAGGGATCAATCAGCCCCAGCATTTT	CASSPTQTGINQPQHF
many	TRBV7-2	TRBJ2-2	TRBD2	TGTGCCAGCAGCAAAGCCAGACTAGCGGGGGCCCAAAACACCGGGGAGCTGTTTTTT	CASSKARLAGAQNTGELFF
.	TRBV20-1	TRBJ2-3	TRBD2	TGCAGTGCTAGTTATTTTAGCGGGCGCACAGATACGCAGTATTTT	CSASYFSGRTDTQYF
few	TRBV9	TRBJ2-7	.	TGTGCCAGCAGCGTAAGCGACAGTCCAATTTACGAGCAGTACTTC	CASSVSDSPIYEQYF
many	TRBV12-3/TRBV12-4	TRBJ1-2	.	TGTGCCAGCAGCCGCATTCAACCGGGGGCTGGGGGCTACACCTTC	CASSRIQPGAGGYTF
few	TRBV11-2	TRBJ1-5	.	TGTGCCAGCAGCTTAGCGGGGGGCGCGGGTCAGCCCCAGCATTTT	CASSLAGGAGQPQHF
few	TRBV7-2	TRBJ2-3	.	TGTGCCAGCAGCCCAGGACTAACCACAGATACGCAGTATTTT	CASSPGLTTDTQYF
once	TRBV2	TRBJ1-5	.	TGTGCCAGCAGTGAACAAGCTCAGCCCCAGCATTTT	CASSEQAQPQHF
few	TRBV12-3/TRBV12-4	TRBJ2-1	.	TGTGCCAGCAGTCCCACTATACAGGGTAACAATGAGCAGTTCTTC	CASSPTIQGNNEQFF
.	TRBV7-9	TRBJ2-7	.	TGTGCCAGCGGTTCAGGAGGGCGGTACGAGCAGTACTTC	CASGSGGRYEQYF